The T cell receptor beta chain described here comes from a study of blood T cell repertoires in COVID-19 (dated by TCRdb to the early 2020s). Background on the whole study: Samples covering the acute and convalescent phases of COVID-19 were provided by collaborators in the United States, Italy and Spain. The material from the prospective study consisted of cDNA or gDNA derived from T cells, B-cell-depleted T cells, or PBMCs. Subjects who had been exposed to COVID-19, were actively infected with it, or had recovered from it provided the deeply sampled blood TCRbeta repertoires that made up the dataset. A freely available public database, intended as a resource for researchers studying the immune response to SARS-CoV-2, is where the repertoires were released. Samples came from the ongoing ImmuneRACE study (first 160 participants) plus 1,254 subjects from 6 global collaborators. Nearly every sample came with metadata listing a de-identified subject ID, COVID-19 status, age in years and sex. Where HLA class I and class II types were available, the types were taken from metadata supplied by the sample provider, not from assay-based typing. Summary of the overall study and its limitations: How much clinical and demographic metadata was included differed by source and by participant, and the metadata was provided uncurated.

This clone was picked up one time. Its antigen is unknown. Base qualities are missing; no much larger clone stands one base away. TCRbeta CDR3 regions were amplified from genomic DNA by means of the immunoSEQ Assay, a bias-controlled multiplex PCR. On the authors' methods: Within the assay, amplification of reference gene primers was used to estimate how many nucleated cells each sample contained. To quantify the absolute abundance of each unique TCRbeta CDR3 rearrangement, sequence reads were collapsed and filtered. For each sample, productive Simpson clonality was calculated by taking the square root of Simpson's diversity index across productive rearrangements. TCRdb took this table from immuneACCESS and kept in-frame rearrangements with V and J called. Such tables lack part of the clones; where checked against another copy, unresolved V genes explain under half of the gap, and the rest is unexplained. V and J calls and clone size are given by that table; D and trimming were obtained from the DNA. The sample profile shows about 70,000 clones; 65% to 80% of them were found once. The biggest ten clones account for around 28% of the sample.

Each collaborating institution followed its own protocols to collect whole blood in K2EDTA tubes. For TCRbeta analysis, collaborator samples were shipped as frozen whole blood, as isolated PBMCs, or as DNA extracted from either sample type. Trimmed from V: 0 bases; trimmed from J: 4 bases; junction bases lacking a gene match: 6. Taken from cysteine to phenylalanine, the CDR3 has 15 residues. The DNA shown is the 45-base CDR3, in frame from base 1. The germline V gene supplies CDR1 SQVTM and CDR2 ANQGSEA. This receptor was obtained from a woman aged 80 or over with active or convalescent COVID-19. The chain was built from TRBV29-1 and TRBJ1-1, and 9 junctional nucleotides match TRBD1. Input material: peripheral blood. The nucleotide sequence is TGCAGCGTTGAAGACTCGGGACAGGGCGGCACTGAAGCTTTCTTT. Its translation is CSVEDSGQGGTEAFF.